This passage covers 2 T cell receptor beta chains from one sample sequenced in a study of shared clonotypes between healthy human individuals. Libraries were prepared by immunoSEQ multiplex PCR; TCRdb keeps only in-frame clonotypes and omits some of them. The table shows roughly 2.5 million clones, with roughly 92% occurring only once. The sequenced sample consisted of naive CD4+ T cells sorted from blood. Noted subset: CD45RA+ positively selected. The receptors here all came from a man between 18 and 29 years old in good health.

The gene calls are TRBV7-8 and TRBJ1-6, with unresolved D. From germline, CDR1 is SGHVS and CDR2 FQNEAQ. The ends were cut back, 1 base at V and 10 bases at J, with 11 bases in the middle. The CDR3 contains 14 residues. CDR3 sequence (DNA): TGTGCCAGCAGCTTAGAGGGATTAGGCTCACCCCTCCACTTT. Protein sequence: CASSLEGLGSPLHF.

The CDR3 sequence is CASSPALTFGSNEKLFF. CDR3 DNA: TGTGCCAGCTCACCAGCCCTGACCTTCGGCTCAAATGAAAAACTGTTTTTT. The J gene is TRBJ1-4, the V gene TRBV18; unclear D gene. The CDR3 is 17 amino acids. V dropped 2 bases and J dropped 5 bases, with 18 bases sitting between them. The germline V gene has CDR1 KGHSH and CDR2 LQKENI.